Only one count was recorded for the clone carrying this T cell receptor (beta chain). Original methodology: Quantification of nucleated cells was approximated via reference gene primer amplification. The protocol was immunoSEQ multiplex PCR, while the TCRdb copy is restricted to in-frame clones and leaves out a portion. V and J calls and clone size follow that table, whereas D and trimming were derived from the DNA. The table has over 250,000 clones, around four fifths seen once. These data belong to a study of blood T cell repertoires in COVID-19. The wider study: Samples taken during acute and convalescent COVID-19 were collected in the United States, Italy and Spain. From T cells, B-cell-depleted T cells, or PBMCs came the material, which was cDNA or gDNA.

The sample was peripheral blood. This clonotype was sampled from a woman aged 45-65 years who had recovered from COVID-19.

CDR3 coding DNA: TGTGCCTGGGCTCGGAGCCCCGGGGAGCTGTTTTTT. It specifies CAWARSPGELFF. V is TRBV30 and J is TRBJ2-2; D is unresolved. Trimming shortened V by 5 bases and J by 6 bases, and 10 bases separated the two germline ends. The length of the CDR3 is 12 residues. The germline V gene has CDR1 GTSNPN and CDR2 SVGIG (reference sequence).